Listed here are 29 T cell receptor beta chains from one sample, sequenced in a study of cytomegalovirus exposure and HLA in healthy donors. Primers: 60 Vbeta forward and 13 Jbeta reverse. Here immunoSEQ multiplex PCR was the method, and the copy in TCRdb shows in-frame clones only, minus some. The sample consists of around 99,000 clones, almost 75% of them appearing once. Sequencing input: PBMCs. The receptors were sampled from a man between 35 and 55 years old in good health and CMV-seronegative.

This clone was seen more than once but under ten times. The chain carries TRBV7-2 and TRBJ2-1, with 15 bases aligning to TRBD2. V dropped 4 bases and J dropped 12; count of bases not matched to a gene: 7. Germline-derived CDR1 and CDR2 are SGHTA and FQGNSA. The CDR3 spans 15 residues. As DNA, the CDR3 is TGTGCCAGCAGCTCAGGACTAGCGGGGGGGCGCCGGCAGTTCTTC. Its translation is CASSSGLAGGRRQFF.

V is TRBV5-1 and J is TRBJ2-1, with 12 bases identical to TRBD2. Germline V gene data show CDR1 as SGHRS and CDR2 as YFSETQ. This CDR3 contains 16 residues. Trimming removed 1 base from V and 4 bases from J; junction bases left unmatched: 3. The CDR3 loop reads CASSLFTSGGYNEQFF. CDR3 in DNA: TGCGCCAGCAGCTTGTTTACTAGCGGGGGGTACAATGAGCAGTTCTTC.

The chain joins TRBV7-2 to TRBJ2-3, with 12 nucleotides matching TRBD2. V gave up 5 bases and J gave up 4 bases; unmatched junction bases: 16. This CDR3 contains 19 residues. Per germline, CDR1 SGHTA and CDR2 FQGNSA. The CDR3 nucleotides read TGTGCCAGCAGCACGCCGAGGACTAGCGGGGAGGTTTTGTCAGATACGCAGTATTTT. Amino acid sequence: CASSTPRTSGEVLSDTQYF.

The chain joins TRBV5-1 to TRBJ2-3, with 9 positions matching TRBD1. There are 17 residues in the CDR3. Trimming at V came to 0 bases and at J to 3 bases, leaving 8 bases not matched to a gene. Germline CDR1 and CDR2: SGHRS and YFSETQ. The CDR3 loop is CASSLGQPGQGTDTQYF. For the CDR3, the DNA is TGCGCCAGCAGCTTGGGCCAGCCGGGACAGGGAACAGATACGCAGTATTTT.

The chain couples TRBV7-9 to TRBJ2-1, with 8 positions matching TRBD2. Germline-derived CDR1 and CDR2 are SEHNR and FQNEAQ (reference sequence). Trimming cost V 5 bases and J 1 base; bases outside gene matches: 10. This CDR3 spans 17 amino acids. The CDR3 reads CASSLGSGTKSYNEQFF. In DNA, the CDR3 is TGTGCCAGCAGCCTGGGTAGCGGGACGAAGTCCTACAATGAGCAGTTCTTC.

V gene TRBV13 combines with J gene TRBJ1-2, with D unclear. CDR1 and CDR2 from the germline V gene are PRHDT and FYEKMQ (reference sequence). The V end lost 5 bases, the J end lost 8 bases, and 15 bases lay between the germline ends. This CDR3 has 13 residues. Here the CDR3 reads CASSQTSAGGYTF. CDR3 DNA: TGTGCCAGCAGCCAAACAAGTGCGGGGGGCTACACCTTC.

The CDR3 loop is CASSLSWAGVDNEQFF. The DNA of the CDR3 is TGTGCCAGCAGCTTGAGTTGGGCAGGGGTTGACAATGAGCAGTTCTTC. The gene calls are TRBV5-6 and TRBJ2-1; a possible D gene is TRBD1 (6 bases). V gave up 1 base and J gave up 5 bases, with 16 bases separating them. The length of the CDR3 is 16 residues. Germline CDR1 reads SGHDT; CDR2 reads YYEEEE.

This chain links TRBV5-6 with TRBJ1-6; 10 bases agree with TRBD1. This CDR3 is 17 amino acids long. Germline V gene lookup returns CDR1 SGHDT and CDR2 YYEEEE. V was pared by 0 bases and J by 9 bases, with 9 bases of the junction left unmatched. The CDR3 here is CASSLGGTGALGSPLHF. As DNA, the CDR3 is TGTGCCAGCAGCTTGGGAGGGACAGGGGCCTTGGGTTCACCCCTCCACTTT.

The chain uses TRBV7-2 and TRBJ2-7; D not certain. The CDR3 totals 14 residues. The V end was cut by 4 bases, the J end by 2 bases, with 12 bases between. Germline V gives CDR1 SGHTA, CDR2 FQGNSA. The CDR3 region is CASSSSSSTYEQYF. CDR3 coding DNA: TGTGCCAGCAGCTCTAGTAGTTCTACCTACGAGCAGTACTTC.

The genes are TRBV4-1 and TRBJ2-5; TRBD2 matches 8 bases. V trimming: 1 base; J trimming: 2 bases; junction bases outside the gene matches: 6. The CDR3 totals 16 residues. The germline CDR1 and CDR2 sequences are MGHRA and YSYEKL. CDR3 loop: CASSQVQGTRQETQYF. Written as DNA, the CDR3 is TGCGCCAGCAGCCAAGTCCAGGGGACTAGACAAGAGACCCAGTACTTC.

The chain couples TRBV30 to TRBJ2-7; 8 nucleotides agree with TRBD1. Losses at the gene ends were 5 bases for V and 5 bases for J; bases not matched to a gene: 5. The CDR3 has 12 amino acids. Germline V CDR1 and CDR2: GTSNPN, SVGIG (reference sequence). The CDR3 nucleotides are TGTGCCTGGTCCGGACAGGGCCACGAGCAGTACTTC. Translated: CAWSGQGHEQYF.

The chain is built from TRBV4-3 and TRBJ1-1; TRBD1 might be the D (6 bases). V lost 0 bases to trimming and J lost 4 bases, with 15 bases between them. Germline V gene data show CDR1 as LGHNA and CDR2 as YSLEER. The CDR3 is 16 amino acids. The CDR3, as DNA: TGCGCCAGCAGCCAAGATCGGTTTACAGGGCGCACTGAAGCTTTCTTT. Translated, it gives CASSQDRFTGRTEAFF.

This sequence joins TRBV11-2 and TRBJ2-7; 9 bases match TRBD2. Germline V gene lookup returns CDR1 SGHAT and CDR2 FQNNGV. J was trimmed by 7 bases and V by 1 base; bases with no gene match: 5. This CDR3 has 14 residues. In DNA, the CDR3 is TGTGCCAGCAGCTTAGTAGCGGGGGCTTTTGAGCAGTACTTC. It codes for CASSLVAGAFEQYF.

V usage is TRBV19 and J usage is TRBJ1-2, with TRBD1 matching 10 bases. The V gene end was trimmed by 6 bases and the J gene end by 2 bases; junction bases not matched to a gene: 3. CDR3 length: 14 residues. CDR1 is LNHDA and CDR2 is SQIVND in the germline V gene (reference sequence). For the CDR3, the DNA is TGTGCCAGTAGGGCGACAGGGGGCAACTATGGCTACACCTTC. Translating it yields CASRATGGNYGYTF.

The chain employs TRBV7-2 and TRBJ2-6; 10 nucleotides agree with TRBD1. Trimming at V came to 3 bases and at J to 2 bases, leaving 7 bases not matched to a gene. This CDR3 contains 18 residues. CDR1 is SGHTA and CDR2 is FQGNSA in the germline V gene. The CDR3 coding sequence is TGTGCCAGCAGCTTCCTCCCGGGACAGGGGACTGGGGCCAACGTCCTGACTTTC. It specifies CASSFLPGQGTGANVLTF.

CDR3 in amino acids: CASSLVTTEQFF. CDR3 nucleotides: TGTGCCAGCAGCTTAGTAACGACAGAGCAGTTCTTC. The chain joins TRBV7-6 to TRBJ2-1; D remains unclear. V was pared by 1 base and J by 10 bases, with 8 bases between. The germline V gene encodes CDR1 SGHVS and CDR2 FNYEAQ. The CDR3 loop spans 12 amino acids.

J is TRBJ1-2 and V is TRBV15, with D possibly being TRBD1 (5 bases). V lost 5 bases and J 0 bases, leaving 10 bases between the germline ends. The length of the CDR3 is 14 residues. The germline V gene encodes CDR1 LNHNV and CDR2 YYDKDF (reference sequence). The CDR3 region has the DNA TGTGCCACCAGCGTGGGGCCATCTAACTATGGCTACACCTTC. Translating it yields CATSVGPSNYGYTF.

The CDR3 sequence is CASSQGQPTNYGYTF. The DNA for the CDR3 is TGTGCCAGCAGCCAGGGACAGCCGACTAACTATGGCTACACCTTC. V gene TRBV7-9 combines with J gene TRBJ1-2; 7 nucleotides line up with TRBD1. Germline assignment: CDR1 SEHNR and CDR2 FQNEAQ (reference sequence). The J segment lost 0 bases and the V segment lost 5 bases, leaving 6 bases of the junction unmatched. This CDR3 has 15 residues.

This clone appeared a single time. V and J are TRBV7-2 and TRBJ2-7, with TRBD2 identical over 9 bases. The ends lost 5 bases at V and 8 bases at J; junction bases unmatched: 4. The CDR3 covers 12 residues. Germline-derived CDR1 and CDR2 are SGHTA and FQGNSA. In nucleotides, the CDR3 is TGTGCCAGCAGCATTAGCGGGGGACAGCAGTACTTC. Translated: CASSISGGQQYF. The complete variable domain, with remaining parts taken from reference TRBV7-2 and TRBJ2-7, reads GAGVSQSPSNKVTEKGKDVELRCDPISGHTALYWYRQSLGQGLEFLIYFQGNSAPDKSGLPSDRFSAERTGGSVSTLTIQRTQQEDSAVYLCASSISGGQQYFGPGTRLTVT.

Points on this clone: One junction end does not reproduce the germline sequence, and a read error may be involved. The same CDR3 can be traced to other DNA sequences in this sample. The chain joins TRBV9 to TRBJ2-2; 8 nucleotides agree with TRBD2. There are 17 residues in the CDR3. Germline V gene lookup returns CDR1 SGDLS and CDR2 YYNGEE. CDR3 loop: CASSVRNGGVNTGELFF. The CDR3 DNA is TGTGCCAGCAGCGTAAGGAACGGGGGGGTGAACACCGGGGAGCTATTTTTT.

The rearrangement links TRBV4-2 to TRBJ2-1; perhaps TRBD1 as D (6 bases). The ends were cut back, 6 bases at V and 0 bases at J, with 21 bases in the middle. The germline V gene has CDR1 LGHNA and CDR2 YNFKEQ. This CDR3 has 18 amino acids. CDR3: CASRQSGGGSSSYNEQFF. The CDR3, as DNA: TGTGCCAGCAGACAAAGTGGGGGCGGGTCGAGCTCCTACAATGAGCAGTTCTTC.

The chain couples TRBV4-1 to TRBJ2-3, with 9 bases aligning to TRBD1. Losses at the gene ends were 4 bases for V and 1 base for J; bases not matched to a gene: 6. CDR1 and CDR2 (germline): MGHRA, YSYEKL. The CDR3 is made up of 16 amino acids. The CDR3 protein is CASSPARTGGTDTQYF. CDR3 bases: TGCGCCAGCAGCCCAGCCCGGACAGGGGGCACAGATACGCAGTATTTT.

V usage is TRBV6-6 and J usage is TRBJ2-2, with a possible D match to TRBD1 (5 bases). V was trimmed by 4 bases and J by 6 bases, leaving 9 bases between them. This CDR3 has 13 residues. CDR1 and CDR2 from the germline V gene are MNHNY and SVGAGI (reference sequence). CDR3 sequence: CASSSRVAGELFF. Here the CDR3 DNA reads TGTGCCAGCAGTTCCAGGGTGGCCGGGGAGCTGTTTTTT.

This chain links TRBV28 with TRBJ1-1; 10 bases align to TRBD1. J was trimmed by 1 base and V by 11 bases; bases with no gene match: 10. Germline CDR1 reads MDHEN; CDR2 reads SYDVKM. This CDR3 contains 15 residues. This CDR3 is CAAAGTGAGNTEAFF. The CDR3 nucleotides are TGTGCCGCTGCCGGGACAGGGGCGGGGAACACTGAAGCTTTCTTT.

V gene TRBV6-5 combines with J gene TRBJ1-4; no firm D call. The CDR3 runs 14 residues. Per germline, CDR1 MNHEY and CDR2 SVGAGI. V lost 2 bases, J lost 5 bases, and 9 bases lay in between. CDR3 region: CASSYGSTNEKLFF. The CDR3 nucleotides read TGTGCCAGCAGTTACGGTTCGACAAATGAAAAACTGTTTTTT.

A single count supports this clone. At one boundary the junction diverges from the germline segment, which might be a read error. This rearrangement joins TRBV7-9 to TRBJ2-2; TRBD2 matches 15 bases. The CDR3 runs to 18 residues. Germline V gives CDR1 SEHNR, CDR2 FQNEAQ (reference sequence). The CDR3 reads CSSSPRTSGGVNTGELFF. In DNA, the CDR3 is TGTTCCAGCAGCCCGAGGACTAGCGGGGGGGTGAACACCGGGGAGCTGTTTTTT.

This clone has a single count. The CDR3 sequence: CASREKGSDTQYF. In DNA, the CDR3 is TGTGCCAGTAGGGAGAAGGGGTCAGATACGCAGTATTTT. The J gene is TRBJ2-3, the V gene TRBV19; D perhaps matches TRBD1 (5 bases). The V gene lost 6 bases and the J gene lost 4 bases, with 11 bases spanning the gap. The germline V gene encodes CDR1 LNHDA and CDR2 SQIVND (reference sequence). The CDR3 contains 13 residues.

This chain uses TRBV2 with TRBJ1-5; D uncertain. The length of the CDR3 is 15 residues. Germline lookup yields CDR1 SNHLY and CDR2 FYNNEI. Trimming shortened V by 3 bases and J by 1 base, and 10 bases separated the two germline ends. The CDR3 sequence: CASSEGRRSNQPQHF. In DNA form, the CDR3 reads TGTGCCAGCAGTGAGGGCAGGAGGAGCAATCAGCCCCAGCATTTT.

The V call is TRBV10-3, the J call TRBJ1-3, with a tentative D call TRBD1 (6 bases). The CDR3 spans 14 residues. Looked up from germline, CDR1 is ENHRY and CDR2 is SYGVKD. V lost 2 bases to trimming and J lost 1 base, with 6 bases between them. DNA for the CDR3: TGTGCCATCAGTGAGCAGGGGTCTGGAAACACCATATATTTT. It translates to CAISEQGSGNTIYF.